This is a list of T cell receptor beta chains from one sample in a study of blood T cell repertoires in COVID-19. TCRdb keeps only in-frame clones here, not all; method: immunoSEQ multiplex PCR. The sample carries over 100,000 clones, 82% recorded once. What was sequenced was peripheral blood. Every receptor here comes from a woman in her 70s with acute or convalescent COVID-19. The CDR3 runs from the conserved cysteine through the conserved F or W.

j_call: TRBJ1-1; v_call: TRBV6-2/TRBV6-3; cdr3_aa: CASSYSPGFGSTEAFF
j_call: TRBJ1-2; v_call: TRBV6-6; cdr3_aa: CASNTDRAGGYTF
j_call: TRBJ2-2; v_call: TRBV5-4; cdr3_aa: CASSLTGVGTGELFF
j_call: TRBJ2-1; v_call: TRBV27; cdr3_aa: CASSLAPTGLEQFF
j_call: TRBJ1-2; v_call: TRBV19; cdr3_aa: CASSPRGGRGAKLYGYTF
j_call: TRBJ2-1; v_call: TRBV5-1; cdr3_aa: CASSLVLAGGPHEQFF
j_call: TRBJ1-1; v_call: TRBV5-1; cdr3_aa: CASSSSGTANTEAFF
j_call: TRBJ1-4; v_call: TRBV9; cdr3_aa: CASSPEEGFNEKLFF
j_call: TRBJ1-2; v_call: TRBV6-2/TRBV6-3; cdr3_aa: CASSYSDRGVDGYTF
j_call: TRBJ1-4; v_call: TRBV5-8; cdr3_aa: CASSFVSANEKLFF
j_call: TRBJ2-5; v_call: TRBV18; cdr3_aa: CASSPDRGQETQYF
j_call: TRBJ1-2; v_call: TRBV7-6; cdr3_aa: CASSLGESYTF
j_call: TRBJ1-1; v_call: TRBV21-1; cdr3_aa: CASSKASTAGDRNTEAFF
j_call: TRBJ1-1; v_call: TRBV7-8; cdr3_aa: CASSPRTERAEAFF
j_call: TRBJ1-2; v_call: TRBV7-9; cdr3_aa: CASSSPGTGIYGYTF
j_call: TRBJ1-1; v_call: TRBV5-1; cdr3_aa: CASLSQGSGTEAFF
j_call: TRBJ1-2; v_call: TRBV29-1; cdr3_aa: CSVDPHGRGGPYGYTF
j_call: TRBJ2-7; v_call: TRBV7-8; cdr3_aa: CASSARLGGEQYF
j_call: TRBJ1-2; v_call: TRBV19; cdr3_aa: CASSSRANNYGYTF
j_call: TRBJ1-1; v_call: TRBV18; cdr3_aa: CASYQTGNTEAFF
j_call: TRBJ1-6; v_call: TRBV6-5; cdr3_aa: CASKTGKSYNSPLHF
j_call: TRBJ2-2; v_call: TRBV5-4; cdr3_aa: CASSYGGDTGELFF
j_call: TRBJ2-5; v_call: TRBV4-2; cdr3_aa: CASASTGQETQYF
j_call: TRBJ1-6; v_call: TRBV7-6; cdr3_aa: CASSTGTGFNSPLHF
j_call: TRBJ1-4; v_call: TRBV10-2; cdr3_aa: CASCQTGLHEKLFF
j_call: TRBJ1-2; v_call: TRBV5-6; cdr3_aa: CASSGYGANYGYTF
j_call: TRBJ2-7; v_call: TRBV7-2; cdr3_aa: CASSPPGRPYEQYF
j_call: TRBJ1-3; v_call: TRBV10-3; cdr3_aa: CAISESWTGGSGNTIYF
j_call: TRBJ1-3; v_call: TRBV11-2; cdr3_aa: CASSPEPQGASGNTIYF
j_call: TRBJ2-6; v_call: TRBV19; cdr3_aa: CASRTTASLSGANVLTF
j_call: TRBJ2-3; v_call: TRBV5-1; cdr3_aa: CASSSTSTDTQYF
j_call: TRBJ1-2; v_call: TRBV2; cdr3_aa: CASSEGTGGAGYTF
j_call: TRBJ2-1; v_call: TRBV5-5; cdr3_aa: CASSHFWRPSYNEQFF
j_call: TRBJ1-1; v_call: TRBV30; cdr3_aa: CAWTSRGGTFEAFF
j_call: TRBJ2-2; v_call: TRBV5-1; cdr3_aa: CASSSPRTANTGELFF
j_call: TRBJ1-3; v_call: TRBV15; cdr3_aa: CATSGQQGNSGNTIYF
j_call: TRBJ1-5; v_call: TRBV10-2; cdr3_aa: CASSWDFNSNQPQHF
j_call: TRBJ1-6; v_call: TRBV7-2; cdr3_aa: CASSLSQDNSPLHF
j_call: TRBJ1-3; v_call: TRBV7-2; cdr3_aa: CASRQGSGNTIYF